Below, 21 T cell receptor beta chains from the same sample are listed, as sequenced in a study of cytomegalovirus exposure and HLA in healthy donors. Profiling relied on immunoSEQ multiplex PCR, and the TCRdb table lists in-frame clones only, not all of them. The sample yields over 150,000 clones, approximately 86% seen once. The sample taken for sequencing was PBMCs. These receptors came from a woman aged 18-35 years in good health and CMV-seronegative.

This chain uses TRBV6-6 with TRBJ1-2; no definite D call. This CDR3 is 15 amino acids long. V was clipped by 5 bases and J by 6 bases, with 19 bases between them. Germline loops: CDR1 MNHNY, CDR2 SVGAGI (reference sequence). The CDR3 sequence is CASSPIEAAGNGYTF. The DNA for the CDR3 is TGTGCCAGCAGTCCCATTGAGGCAGCTGGAAATGGCTACACCTTC.

V is TRBV19 and J is TRBJ1-5; 7 bases agree with TRBD1. In germline, CDR1 is LNHDA, CDR2 SQIVND (reference sequence). Losses at the gene ends were 10 bases for V and 4 bases for J; bases not matched to a gene: 10. This CDR3 is 14 amino acids long. In DNA form, the CDR3 reads TGTGCCACAAAACAGGGGCGCGGGAATCAGCCCCAGCATTTT. It encodes CATKQGRGNQPQHF.

The V and J genes are TRBV19 and TRBJ2-2; 10 bases map to TRBD1. CDR1 LNHDA and CDR2 SQIVND come from the germline V gene (reference sequence). There are 14 residues in the CDR3. The junction had 6 bases not matched to a gene; V was cut back by 9 bases and J by 5 bases. CDR3 sequence reads: CASRDRGRTGELFF. Written as DNA, the CDR3 is TGTGCCAGCCGGGACAGGGGTAGGACCGGGGAGCTGTTTTTT.

The chain uses TRBV18 and TRBJ1-5; D is undetermined. V was cut by 3 bases and J by 3 bases, with 12 bases left in between. CDR1 and CDR2 (germline): KGHSH, LQKENI. The CDR3 spans 15 residues. The CDR3 DNA sequence: TGTGCCAGCTCACCCGAGGGAGGCTTCAATCAGCCCCAGCATTTT. Its protein product is CASSPEGGFNQPQHF.

At least ten counts were recorded for this clone. V is TRBV19 and J is TRBJ2-7; possible D gene TRBD2, 5 bases. Germline CDR1 is LNHDA and CDR2 is SQIVND (reference sequence). CDR3 length equals 13 residues. V lost 5 bases, J lost 2 bases, and 10 bases lay in between. The CDR3 loop reads CASSPAGAYEQYF. The CDR3 nucleotides read TGTGCCAGTAGTCCGGCCGGGGCCTACGAGCAGTACTTC.

This clone was counted once. V and J are TRBV5-4 and TRBJ2-7; D gene unclear. The CDR3 length is 14 residues. V was clipped by 4 bases and J by 0 bases, with 11 bases between them. Germline loops: CDR1 SGHNT, CDR2 YYREEE (reference sequence). The CDR3 sequence: CASSLRDLSYEQYF. The CDR3 region has the DNA TGTGCCAGCAGCCTGCGCGATCTCTCCTACGAGCAGTACTTC.

This sequence joins TRBV5-6 and TRBJ2-7; 12 bases align to TRBD1. Germline V gene sequence: CDR1 SGHDT, CDR2 YYEEEE. Trimming at V came to 3 bases and at J to 6 bases, leaving 7 bases not matched to a gene. There are 15 residues in the CDR3. The CDR3, as DNA: TGTGCCAGCAGCTGGGACAGGGGGCTTTCAACCGAGCAGTACTTC. This encodes CASSWDRGLSTEQYF. Drawing the rest from reference TRBV5-6 and TRBJ2-7, the complete variable domain is DAGVTQSPTHLIKTRGQQVTLRCSPKSGHDTVSWYQQALGQGPQFIFQYYEEEERQRGNFPDRFSGHQFPNYSSELNVNALLLGDSALYLCASSWDRGLSTEQYFGPGTRLTVT.

The chain's CDR3 is CASSSQGRRTEAFF. The DNA of the CDR3 is TGTGCCAGCAGCTCCCAGGGGCGGCGAACTGAAGCTTTCTTT. This rearrangement joins TRBV7-9 to TRBJ1-1; maybe TRBD1 (6 bases). Germline-derived CDR1 and CDR2 are SEHNR and FQNEAQ (reference sequence). V lost 4 bases and J lost 5, with 14 bases in between. CDR3 length equals 14 residues. The full variable domain, in which reference TRBV7-9 and TRBJ1-1 provide the parts outside the CDR3, is DTGVSQNPRHKITKRGQNVTFRCDPISEHNRLYWYRQTLGQGPEFLTYFQNEAQLEKSRLLSDRFSAERPKGSFSTLEIQRTEQGDSAMYLCASSSQGRRTEAFFGQGTRLTVV.

V gene TRBV5-1 combines with J gene TRBJ2-1; a weak D match, TRBD2 (5 bases). The V gene's germline CDR1 is SGHRS and CDR2 YFSETQ. V was clipped by 0 bases and J by 7 bases, with 17 bases between them. The CDR3 loop spans 16 amino acids. The chain's CDR3 is CASSLAGNGLPNEQFF. The CDR3 bases are TGCGCCAGCAGCTTGGCCGGAAACGGACTCCCTAATGAGCAGTTCTTC.

The chain links TRBV5-1 to TRBJ2-3; no firm D call. V lost 4 bases and J 6 bases, leaving 9 bases between the germline ends. Germline values: CDR1 SGHRS, CDR2 YFSETQ. The CDR3 covers 12 residues. The CDR3 bases are TGCGCCAGCAGCGTTGATCGGGATACGCAGTATTTT. Translated, it gives CASSVDRDTQYF.

The V gene is TRBV12-1, the J gene TRBJ2-1; the D call in the table, TRBD1, was not verified against the DNA. TRBV12-1 is designated a pseudogene. The CDR3 is 16 amino acids. The CDR3 region has the DNA TGTGCCAGCAGCTGGACAGGAAACCCTTCAGGGAATGAGCAGTTCTTC. Amino acid sequence: CASSWTGNPSGNEQFF.

In this sample, this clone turned up a few times. The V call is TRBV4-1, the J call TRBJ1-2; D is unclear. Germline CDR1 and CDR2: MGHRA and YSYEKL. V shed 3 bases and J shed 4 bases, with 12 bases lying between them. The CDR3 runs 14 residues. CDR3 region: CASSQPPGGYGYTF. The CDR3 region has the DNA TGCGCCAGCAGCCAGCCGCCAGGTGGCTATGGCTACACCTTC.

The J gene is TRBJ1-1, the V gene TRBV5-1, with D possibly matching TRBD1 (5 bases). The CDR3 consists of 14 residues. The V end lost 1 base, the J end lost 1 base, and 8 bases lay between the germline ends. The germline gives CDR1 SGHRS, CDR2 YFSETQ. For the CDR3, the DNA is TGCGCCAGCAGCTTGCGACAGAAGAACACTGAAGCTTTCTTT. Residues: CASSLRQKNTEAFF.

A few counts support this clone. The chain recombines TRBV5-1 with TRBJ1-1, with D unclear. Germline V CDR1 and CDR2: SGHRS, YFSETQ. The CDR3 totals 13 residues. Trimming removed 4 bases at V and 6 bases at J, with 13 bases between. The CDR3 sequence is CASSQDWRAEAFF. CDR3 nucleotide sequence: TGCGCCAGCAGCCAGGACTGGAGGGCTGAAGCTTTCTTT.

V is TRBV11-3 and J is TRBJ1-1; D ambiguous. CDR3 size: 13 residues. Trimming left V 1 base short and J 1 base short, with 4 bases between. Germline V gene lookup returns CDR1 SGHNT and CDR2 YENEEA. The CDR3 region is CASSLVGNTEAFF. Here the CDR3 DNA reads TGTGCCAGCAGCTTAGTCGGGAACACTGAAGCTTTCTTT.

There are a few counts of this clone. V usage is TRBV4-3 and J usage is TRBJ2-3, with 9 bases fitting TRBD1. From germline, CDR1 is LGHNA and CDR2 YSLEER. The ends lost 10 bases at V and 3 bases at J; junction bases unmatched: 11. The CDR3 length is 15 residues. The chain's CDR3 is CATAGGTGSTDTQYF. The DNA for the CDR3 is TGCGCCACCGCCGGAGGGACAGGGTCTACAGATACGCAGTATTTT.

The chain couples TRBV15 to TRBJ2-3, with D hard to call. V lost 0 bases and J 0 bases, leaving 7 bases between the germline ends. The CDR3 extends over 15 amino acids. Germline CDR1 and CDR2: LNHNV and YYDKDF (reference sequence). This CDR3 reads CATSRDSGSTDTQYF. In DNA form, the CDR3 reads TGTGCCACCAGCAGAGATTCCGGGAGCACAGATACGCAGTATTTT.

This clone was counted only a few times. CDR3 amino acids: CASQLGANTEAFF. The CDR3 nucleotides read TGTGCCAGCCAACTTGGGGCGAACACTGAAGCTTTCTTT. This chain joins TRBV6-5 and TRBJ1-1, with D possibly being TRBD1 (5 bases). V was trimmed by 8 bases and J by 1 base, leaving 11 bases between them. Germline V gives CDR1 MNHEY, CDR2 SVGAGI. CDR3 length: 13 residues.

V gene TRBV9 combines with J gene TRBJ2-5; D is perhaps TRBD2 (6 bases). Trimming pared 2 bases from V and 3 bases from J, leaving 14 bases between. This CDR3 has 15 amino acids. Germline lookup yields CDR1 SGDLS and CDR2 YYNGEE. CDR3: CASSVSGVREETQYF. DNA for the CDR3: TGTGCCAGCAGCGTCTCGGGGGTGCGGGAAGAGACCCAGTACTTC.

This clone occurred a few times. The chain uses TRBV4-1 and TRBJ2-1; TRBD1 matches 10 bases. The germline V gene has CDR1 MGHRA and CDR2 YSYEKL. With 5 bases clipped from V and 2 bases from J, the junction kept 6 bases outside the gene matches. The length of the CDR3 is 16 residues. The CDR3 region has the DNA TGCGCCAGCAGCGTACCCGGGACAGGGGCCTACAATGAGCAGTTCTTC. Its protein product is CASSVPGTGAYNEQFF.

V usage is TRBV27 and J usage is TRBJ1-5; 9 bases match TRBD1. The CDR3 spans 14 residues. V trimming: 5 bases; J trimming: 7 bases; junction bases outside the gene matches: 6. Germline CDR1 is MNHEY and CDR2 is SMNVEV (reference sequence). The CDR3 is CASSTRQGGQPQHF. In DNA form, the CDR3 reads TGTGCCAGCAGTACCAGACAGGGGGGACAGCCCCAGCATTTT.